A single T cell receptor (beta chain) is shown here with its context. Antigen specificity is unknown. This entry belongs to a study of post-analysis software for immune sequencing data. Across the study: Courses of disease covered relapsing-remitting, secondary progressive and progressive-relapsing multiple sclerosis.

Per germline, CDR1 MNHNY and CDR2 SVGAGI (reference sequence). V lost 2 bases and J 6 bases, leaving 11 bases between the germline ends. The CDR3 runs 14 residues. The TCR beta cDNA libraries carried unique molecular identifiers. About 500,000 cDNA molecules were obtained per 1 to 10 million input T cells. TCRdb itself ran the PCR reads through MiXCR, one entry per CDR3 protein. Seen here are approximately 730,000 distinct CDR3 sequences, less than 35% observed once, and the top ten hold approximately 0.6%. Study-wide findings and caveats: The study found TRBV5-6, TRBV5-1 and TRBV20-1 among five or six TRBV segments more frequent in patients than controls. Strong co-clustering by F measure was seen for same-batch samples. Significantly decreased normalized Chao1 diversity was recorded for multiple sclerosis patients relative to controls.

The TCR sequence derives from a girl under 18 with multiple sclerosis. What was sequenced was blood. The chain employs TRBV6-6 and TRBJ2-1, with D perhaps TRBD1 (6 bases). CDR3: CASSYVGQRNEQFF. The CDR3 coding sequence is TGTGCCAGCAGTTACGTCGGACAGCGCAATGAGCAGTTCTTC.